This T cell receptor (beta chain) was documented in a study of CD8+CD57+ T cells in acquired aplastic anemia. Overall study: The mean DNA yield obtained from sorted CD4+ and CD8+ cells came to about 3 ug.

Notes on the study in general: There were roughly 28 CD8+ CDR3 sequences that occurred in both patients and controls. A significant difference in CD8+ Simpson's diversity between patients and controls was not found.

Patients picked for sequencing had shown CD8+CD57+ cell expansion detected by flow cytometry. V shed 6 bases, J shed 4 bases, and the junction held 16 bases outside the gene matches. This CDR3 has 17 amino acids. This clonotype showed up many times. Its antigen is still unknown. Genomic DNA, the template, was used for profiling of the TCR beta VDJ and CDR3. TCRdb re-analysed the reads in MiXCR, keeping a single row per CDR3 protein. Of 250,000 to 350,000 distinct CDR3 sequences listed, about three fifths are singletons. The chain uses TRBV12-3 or TRBV12-4 and TRBJ2-7, with 9 nucleotides matching TRBD1. Input material: sorted CD4+, CD8+, or CD8+CD57+ T cells (not recorded which) from PBMCs. The sequence came from a human donor with aplastic anemia. CDR3 sequence: CASSPWAWRQGVYEQYF. The CDR3 DNA sequence: TGTGCCAGCAGCCCCTGGGCTTGGCGACAGGGGGTATACGAGCAGTACTTC.